The sequence of this TCR beta chain was determined in a study of blood T cell repertoires in COVID-19. In the authors' methods: Researchers report that nucleated cell counts were estimated from reference gene primer amplification. Using immunoSEQ multiplex PCR, the repertoire was profiled, and TCRdb retains in-frame clones only, with some absent. V and J calls and clone size are copied from that table; D and trimming were computed from the DNA. This table holds 25,000 to 30,000 clones, around 87% found once. V was cut by 6 bases and J by 6 bases, with 30 bases left in between. Germline CDR1 is SGHAT and CDR2 is FQNNGV. CDR3 length: 19 amino acids.

This sequence joins TRBV11-2 and TRBJ2-1; the D gene is possibly TRBD2 (6 bases). This receptor was taken from a human donor in a cohort sampled during active COVID-19. The donor label of this sample is uncertain. Sequences were obtained from peripheral blood. The CDR3 DNA reads as TGTGCCAGCAGGATGGGGCCCGTGGCCAAGCGGGTCTCTCGCAATGAGCAGTTCTTC. It yields the protein CASRMGPVAKRVSRNEQFF.